This T cell receptor (beta chain) originates from a study of blood T cell repertoires in COVID-19. Across the whole study: The samples span acute and convalescent COVID-19 from the United States, Italy and Spain.

How the authors handled the data: Reference gene primer amplification gave nucleated cell count estimates. Sequencing used immunoSEQ multiplex PCR; TCRdb keeps in-frame clones, though not all of them. The D gene and trimming were derived from the DNA, and the V and J assignments and clone size from that table. Of about 260,000 clones in the sample, roughly 88% were seen once. Trimming pared 2 bases from V and 3 bases from J, leaving 8 bases between. The V gene's germline CDR1 is MNHNS and CDR2 SASEGT. CDR3 length: 13 residues. The sequence derives from a human donor in a cohort sampled during active COVID-19. V and J are TRBV6-1 and TRBJ2-7; D perhaps matches TRBD1 (5 bases). Input material: peripheral blood. This CDR3 is CASSETGVYEQYF. The CDR3 nucleotides read TGTGCCAGCAGTGAAACAGGAGTCTACGAGCAGTACTTC.